The 19 T cell receptor beta chains below come from one sample, sequenced in a study of shared clonotypes between healthy human individuals (dated by TCRdb to the early 2020s). Library construction relied on the immunoSEQ multiplex PCR assay. Held by TCRdb, this immuneACCESS table contains in-frame sequences only and omits some clones. Under half of the omission traces to an unresolved V gene where checked; the cause of the rest is unknown. The sample has fewer than 1.4 million clones on record, around 78% of them singletons. Of the sample, roughly 0.57% falls within the top ten clones. Sequenced: memory CD4+ T cells from PBMCs. In light of the paper, this sample's cell subset or site label describes: CD45RA-negative fraction. The origin of the receptors is a man between 18 and 29 years old in good health. Some clones in this sample may be carry-over from other donors' samples.

V usage is TRBV6-5 and J usage is TRBJ2-1, with 11 bases fitting TRBD2. There are 15 residues in the CDR3. Germline lookup yields CDR1 MNHEY and CDR2 SVGAGI. V lost 5 bases to trimming and J lost 7 bases; unmatched junction nucleotides: 7. The CDR3 sequence: CASSSLAGGSNEQFF. The CDR3 DNA follows: TGTGCCAGCAGTAGCCTAGCGGGAGGTTCGAATGAGCAGTTCTTC.

The chain employs TRBV7-9 and TRBJ2-1; no reliable D call. The CDR3 is 11 residues long. With 7 bases removed from V and 8 bases from J, the gap between germline ends came to 9 bases. CDR1 is SEHNR, CDR2 FQNEAQ, per germline (reference sequence). The DNA of the CDR3 is TGTGCCAGCACCGGAGTGGATGAGCAGTTCTTC. Translating gives CASTGVDEQFF.

J is TRBJ1-5 and V is TRBV6-6, with D possibly TRBD1 on 5 matching bases. Per the germline V gene, CDR1 is MNHNY and CDR2 is SVGAGI (reference sequence). This CDR3 is 15 amino acids long. V lost 5 bases, J lost 1 base, and 12 bases lay in between. CDR3: CASSPQGPSNQPQHF. The CDR3 coding sequence is TGTGCCAGCAGTCCGCAGGGTCCGAGCAATCAGCCCCAGCATTTT.

The chain uses TRBV6-6 and TRBJ1-1, with D hard to call. This CDR3 region has 15 residues. With 3 bases removed from V and 0 bases from J, the gap between germline ends came to 11 bases. CDR1 MNHNY and CDR2 SVGAGI come from the germline V gene (reference sequence). The DNA for the CDR3 is TGTGCCAGCAGTTATTTGCAGCTCATGAACACTGAAGCTTTCTTT. Residues: CASSYLQLMNTEAFF.

This clone showed up just a few times. The chain links TRBV18 to TRBJ1-2; tentatively, D is TRBD1 (5 bases). From germline, CDR1 is KGHSH and CDR2 LQKENI. The CDR3 extends over 13 amino acids. Trimming removed 5 bases at V and 4 bases at J, with 11 bases between. CDR3 amino acids: CASSSDQGYGYTF. In DNA, the CDR3 is TGTGCCAGCTCATCGGACCAGGGCTATGGCTACACCTTC.

This chain connects TRBV25-1 to TRBJ2-1; 9 bases are shared with TRBD2. V trimming: 8 bases; J trimming: 4 bases; junction bases outside the gene matches: 6. The CDR3 is 14 amino acids. The germline V gene has CDR1 MGHDK and CDR2 SYGVNS. CDR3 nucleotide sequence: TGTGCCAGCGTAGCGGGAGTGAGTTACAATGAGCAGTTCTTC. This gives the protein CASVAGVSYNEQFF.

The chain links TRBV7-8 to TRBJ2-7; the D is unclear. Germline-derived CDR1 and CDR2 are SGHVS and FQNEAQ. Between the trimmed V and J ends, which lost 3 bases and 3 bases, there was a span of 12 bases. This CDR3 contains 14 residues. The CDR3 nucleotides read TGTGCCAGCAGCTTGAGCCCAGGTATCTACGAGCAGTACTTC. As protein: CASSLSPGIYEQYF. The full variable domain, with the rest looked up from reference TRBV7-8 and TRBJ2-7, is GAGVSQSPRYKVAKRGQDVALRCDPISGHVSLFWYQQALGQGPEFLTYFQNEAQLDKSGLPSDRFFAERPEGSVSTLKIQRTQQEDSAVYLCASSLSPGIYEQYFGPGTRLTVT.

V gene TRBV7-3 combines with J gene TRBJ2-3; 9 nucleotides line up with TRBD2. The V gene end was trimmed by 5 bases and the J gene end by 3 bases; junction bases not matched to a gene: 9. Germline lookup yields CDR1 SGHTA and CDR2 FQGTGA. The CDR3 runs 16 residues. The DNA of the CDR3 is TGTGCCAGCAGCCTTATCCCTAGCGGGGCTACAGATACGCAGTATTTT. Translating it yields CASSLIPSGATDTQYF.

To note about this clone: Other DNA variants within this sample encode the same CDR3. The chain combines TRBV5-1 with TRBJ2-3; 8 nucleotides agree with TRBD2. The CDR3 is 16 amino acids. Germline CDR1 and CDR2: SGHRS and YFSETQ. V lost 0 bases and J lost 0; bases outside the gene matches: 3. The chain's CDR3 is CASSLEPSGSTDTQYF. As DNA, the CDR3 is TGCGCCAGCAGCTTGGAGCCTAGCGGGAGCACAGATACGCAGTATTTT.

Regarding this clone: Given a much more abundant clone one base away, this may be a read error. The chain's CDR3 is CASSSRDSYEQYF. In nucleotides, the CDR3 is TGCGCCAGCAGCTCCAGGGACTCCTACGAGCAGTACTTC. The chain joins TRBV5-1 to TRBJ2-5, with D possibly matching TRBD1 (5 bases). The DNA end favors TRBJ2-7, so the J call may be wrong. The CDR3 has 13 residues. Germline CDR1 and CDR2: SGHRS and YFSETQ.

The rearrangement joins TRBV23-1 to TRBJ2-5; TRBD1 matches at 9 bases. TRBV23-1 counts as an open reading frame of uncertain function. V lost 7 bases to trimming and J lost 5 bases; unmatched junction nucleotides: 5. The CDR3 contains 13 residues. The CDR3 protein is CASTYRGQETQYF. CDR3 nucleotides: TGCGCCAGCACATACAGGGGGCAGGAGACCCAGTACTTC.

Note on this clone: In the same sample, other DNA sequences code for this CDR3. The V gene is TRBV5-1, the J gene TRBJ2-5; 7 nucleotides line up with TRBD1. Germline loops: CDR1 SGHRS, CDR2 YFSETQ. V dropped 4 bases and J dropped 3; count of bases not matched to a gene: 3. The CDR3 contains 13 residues. In DNA, the CDR3 is TGCGCCAGCAGCCCCGGGACAGAAGAGACCCAGTACTTC. It is translated as CASSPGTEETQYF.

The table lists this clone with a count of one. V and J are TRBV2 and TRBJ1-2; D remains unclear. V lost 8 bases, J lost 7 bases, and 17 bases lay in between. From germline, CDR1 is SNHLY and CDR2 FYNNEI. This CDR3 contains 13 residues. The CDR3 loop reads CASSAGGFGGYTF. In nucleotides, the CDR3 is TGTGCCAGCTCTGCGGGAGGGTTCGGTGGCTACACCTTC.

Many counts were recorded for this clone. The chain recombines TRBV5-1 with TRBJ1-1; D uncertain. The V gene's germline CDR1 is SGHRS and CDR2 YFSETQ. This CDR3 has 15 residues. Deletions cut 4 bases from V and 1 base from J, with 14 bases between. CDR3 nucleotide sequence: TGCGCCAGCAGCCCGGCTAGGTTGGGGAACACTGAAGCTTTCTTT. Translated: CASSPARLGNTEAFF.

The V gene is TRBV28, the J gene TRBJ2-1; 7 positions match TRBD1. This CDR3 is built from 19 residues. V lost 1 base, J lost 1 base, and 13 bases stayed unmatched. Germline CDR1 reads MDHEN; CDR2 reads SYDVKM. CDR3 region: CASSLFSLSRQGSYNEQFF. The DNA of the CDR3 is TGTGCCAGCAGTTTATTTAGTTTGTCGAGACAGGGATCCTACAATGAGCAGTTCTTC.

The genes are TRBV5-1 and TRBJ1-4; D is unclear. With 0 bases removed from V and 8 bases from J, the gap between germline ends came to 11 bases. In germline, CDR1 is SGHRS, CDR2 YFSETQ. The CDR3 contains 14 residues. This chain's CDR3 is CASSLGAVREKLFF. Here the CDR3 DNA reads TGCGCCAGCAGCTTGGGTGCAGTGAGGGAAAAACTGTTTTTT.

The chain joins TRBV27 to TRBJ2-1; 9 bases map to TRBD2. CDR1 is MNHEY and CDR2 is SMNVEV in the germline V gene (reference sequence). This CDR3 contains 15 residues. V shed 7 bases and J 4 bases; nucleotides not matched to a gene: 8. The DNA of the CDR3 is TGTGCCAGCACCAATGGACTAGCGCATTACAATGAGCAGTTCTTC. It encodes CASTNGLAHYNEQFF.

This chain uses TRBV28 with TRBJ1-1; perhaps TRBD1 as D (5 bases). Trimming cost V 4 bases and J 5 bases, with 14 bases left between them. The CDR3 loop spans 14 amino acids. CDR1 MDHEN and CDR2 SYDVKM come from the germline V gene. This CDR3 reads CASSSITWGTEAFF. CDR3 sequence (DNA): TGTGCCAGCAGTTCGATCACATGGGGGACTGAAGCTTTCTTT.

This clone was picked up a small number of times. V is TRBV5-1 and J is TRBJ2-7, with D tentatively TRBD2 (5 bases). V gave up 0 bases and J gave up 7 bases, with 11 bases separating them. This CDR3 spans 13 amino acids. Germline CDR1 is SGHRS and CDR2 is YFSETQ. In DNA, the CDR3 is TGCGCCAGCAGCTTGGATGGGCCGGGGGAGCAGTACTTC. Encoded protein: CASSLDGPGEQYF.